The TCR beta chain described here comes from a study of long-term antiretroviral therapy in people with HIV. The overall study: Of all samples, the earliest predate the 2015 immediate-ART recommendation by about a decade.

Study results and limitations: HIV repertoires showed narrower CDR3 length ranges than controls.

Germline V gene lookup returns CDR1 MNHEY and CDR2 SMNVEV (reference sequence). Trimming stripped 8 bases from V and 8 bases from J, with 18 bases between. This CDR3 region has 13 residues. With survey level as its setting, the immunoSEQ assay was v3.0. Clones were read by immunoSEQ multiplex PCR, and TCRdb kept only the in-frame ones, dropping some. Here the sample spans approximately 23,000 clones, around 81% being singletons. About this clone: Its specificity is unknown.

PBMC samples from each donor numbered at least one pre-ART and at least two post-ART. The sample in question was unsorted PBMCs, obtained 1.5 years after starting antiretroviral therapy. This TCR was recovered from a young man with HIV. The chain joins TRBV27 to TRBJ1-2, with D uncertain. CDR3 protein: CASGRHANGGYTF. The DNA for the CDR3 is TGTGCCAGCGGACGGCACGCGAATGGAGGCTACACCTTC.